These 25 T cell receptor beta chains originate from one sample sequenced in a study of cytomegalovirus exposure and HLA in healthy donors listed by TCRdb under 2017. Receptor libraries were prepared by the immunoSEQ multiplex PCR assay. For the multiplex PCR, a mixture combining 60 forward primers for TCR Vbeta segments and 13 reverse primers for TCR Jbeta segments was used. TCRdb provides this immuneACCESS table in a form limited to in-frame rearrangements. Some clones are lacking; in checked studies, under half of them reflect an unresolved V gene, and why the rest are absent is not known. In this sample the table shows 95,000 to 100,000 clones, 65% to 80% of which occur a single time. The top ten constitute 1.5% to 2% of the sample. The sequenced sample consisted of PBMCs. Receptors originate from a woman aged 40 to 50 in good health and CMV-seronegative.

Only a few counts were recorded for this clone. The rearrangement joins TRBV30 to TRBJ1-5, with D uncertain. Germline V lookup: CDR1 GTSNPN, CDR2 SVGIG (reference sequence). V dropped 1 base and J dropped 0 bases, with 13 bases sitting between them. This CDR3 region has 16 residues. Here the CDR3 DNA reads TGTGCCTGGAGTGACCCCCGACATTATAGCAATCAGCCCCAGCATTTT. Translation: CAWSDPRHYSNQPQHF. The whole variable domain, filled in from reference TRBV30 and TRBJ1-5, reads SQTIHQWPATLVQPVGSPLSLECTVEGTSNPNLYWYRQAAGRGLQLLFYSVGIGQISSEVPQNLSASRPQDRQFILSSKKLLLSDSGFYLCAWSDPRHYSNQPQHFGDGTRLSIL.

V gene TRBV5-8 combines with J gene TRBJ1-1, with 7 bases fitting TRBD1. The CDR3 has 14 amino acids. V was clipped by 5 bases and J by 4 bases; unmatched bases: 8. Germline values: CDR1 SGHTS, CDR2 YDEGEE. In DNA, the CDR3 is TGTGCCAGCAGTTCGAGACAGGGTGGCACTGAAGCTTTCTTT. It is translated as CASSSRQGGTEAFF. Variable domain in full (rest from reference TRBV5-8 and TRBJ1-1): EAGVTQSPTHLIKTRGQQATLRCSPISGHTSVYWYQQALGLGLQFLLWYDEGEERNRGNFPPRFSGRQFPNYSSELNVNALELEDSALYLCASSSRQGGTEAFFGQGTRLTVV.

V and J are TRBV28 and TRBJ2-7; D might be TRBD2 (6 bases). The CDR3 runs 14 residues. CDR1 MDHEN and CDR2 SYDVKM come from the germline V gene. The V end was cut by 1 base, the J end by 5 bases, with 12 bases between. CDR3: CASSLYYGGDEQYF. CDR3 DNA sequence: TGTGCCAGCAGTTTATACTATGGAGGGGACGAGCAGTACTTC.

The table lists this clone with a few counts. The CDR3 here is CASSLNRGQPQHF. In DNA form, the CDR3 reads TGTGCCAGCAGCTTAAACAGGGGGCAGCCCCAGCATTTT. The chain uses TRBV7-9 and TRBJ1-5, with 8 nucleotides matching TRBD1. Germline V gives CDR1 SEHNR, CDR2 FQNEAQ (reference sequence). The CDR3 runs 13 residues. J gave up 7 bases and V 2 bases, and 1 base lay outside the gene matches.

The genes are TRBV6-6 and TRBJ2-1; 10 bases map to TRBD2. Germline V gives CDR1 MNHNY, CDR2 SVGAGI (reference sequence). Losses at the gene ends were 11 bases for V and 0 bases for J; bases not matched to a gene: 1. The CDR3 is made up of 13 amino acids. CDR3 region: CAVAGGSYNEQFF. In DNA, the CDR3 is TGTGCCGTAGCGGGGGGCTCCTACAATGAGCAGTTCTTC.

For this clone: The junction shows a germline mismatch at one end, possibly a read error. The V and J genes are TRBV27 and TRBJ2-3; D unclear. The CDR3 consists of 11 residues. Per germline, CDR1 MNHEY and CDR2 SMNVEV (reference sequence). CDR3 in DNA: TGTGCCAGCAGTCGGTCCGATATGCAGTATTTT. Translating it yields CASSRSDMQYF.

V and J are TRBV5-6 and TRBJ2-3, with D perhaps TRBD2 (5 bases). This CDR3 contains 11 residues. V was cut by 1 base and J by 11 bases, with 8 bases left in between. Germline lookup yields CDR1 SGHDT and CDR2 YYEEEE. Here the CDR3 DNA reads TGTGCCAGCAGCTTGTTTGGGAGGCAGTATTTT. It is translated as CASSLFGRQYF.

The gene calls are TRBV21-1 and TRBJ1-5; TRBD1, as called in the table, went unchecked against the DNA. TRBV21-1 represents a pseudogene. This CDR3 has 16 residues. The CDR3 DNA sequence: TGTGCCAGCAGCACGCATAGGACAGGGCGATTTCAGCCCCAGCATTTT. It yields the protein CASSTHRTGRFQPQHF.

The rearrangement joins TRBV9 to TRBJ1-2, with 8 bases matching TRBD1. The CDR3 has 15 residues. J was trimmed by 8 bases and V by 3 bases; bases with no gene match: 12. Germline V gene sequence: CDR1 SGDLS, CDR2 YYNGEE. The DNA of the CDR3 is TGTGCCAGCAGCGCGTCCCAGGGGGCGCCGAACGGCTACACCTTC. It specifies CASSASQGAPNGYTF.

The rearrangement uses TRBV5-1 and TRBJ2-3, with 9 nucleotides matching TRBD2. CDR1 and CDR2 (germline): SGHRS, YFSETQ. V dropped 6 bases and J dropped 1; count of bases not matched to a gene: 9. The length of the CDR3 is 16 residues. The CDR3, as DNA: TGCGCCAGCACCCCTGCGGGGGGGCCTCGCACAGATACGCAGTATTTT. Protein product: CASTPAGGPRTDTQYF.

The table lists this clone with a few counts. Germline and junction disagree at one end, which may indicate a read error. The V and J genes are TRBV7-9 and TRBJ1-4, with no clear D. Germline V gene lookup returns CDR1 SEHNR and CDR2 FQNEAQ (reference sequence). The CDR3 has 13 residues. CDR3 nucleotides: TGTTCCAGCATTGGTACTACTAATGAAAAACTGTTTTTT. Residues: CSSIGTTNEKLFF. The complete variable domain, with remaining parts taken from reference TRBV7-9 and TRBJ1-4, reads DTGVSQNPRHKITKRGQNVTFRCDPISEHNRLYWYRQTLGQGPEFLTYFQNEAQLEKSRLLSDRFSAERPKGSFSTLEIQRTEQGDSAMYLCSSIGTTNEKLFFGSGTQLSVL.

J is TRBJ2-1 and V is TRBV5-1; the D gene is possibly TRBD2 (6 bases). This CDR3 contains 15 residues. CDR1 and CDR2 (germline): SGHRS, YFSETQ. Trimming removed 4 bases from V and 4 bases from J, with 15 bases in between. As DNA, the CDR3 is TGCGCCAGCAGCCCAAGCAGCGGGCCTTACAATGAGCAGTTCTTC. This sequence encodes CASSPSSGPYNEQFF.

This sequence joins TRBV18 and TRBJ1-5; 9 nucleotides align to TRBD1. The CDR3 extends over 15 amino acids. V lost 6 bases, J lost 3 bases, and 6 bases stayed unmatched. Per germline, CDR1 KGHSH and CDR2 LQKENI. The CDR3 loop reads CASSPGQGLNQPQHF. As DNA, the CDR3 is TGTGCCAGCTCCCCGGGACAGGGTCTCAATCAGCCCCAGCATTTT.

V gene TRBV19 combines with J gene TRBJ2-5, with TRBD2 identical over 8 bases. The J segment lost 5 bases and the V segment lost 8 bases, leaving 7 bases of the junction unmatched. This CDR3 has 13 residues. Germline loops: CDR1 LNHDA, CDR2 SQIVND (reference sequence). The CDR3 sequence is CASSERESETQYF. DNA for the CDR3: TGTGCCAGTTCCGAGCGGGAGTCGGAGACCCAGTACTTC.

CDR3: CASSEWAVSNQPQHF. CDR3 nucleotide sequence: TGTGCCAGCAGTGAATGGGCAGTTAGCAATCAGCCCCAGCATTTT. The genes are TRBV2 and TRBJ1-5; D uncertain. Germline assignment: CDR1 SNHLY and CDR2 FYNNEI. The CDR3 contains 15 residues. Trimming took 2 bases from V and 0 from J, leaving 8 bases between them. The full variable domain, with the rest looked up from reference TRBV2 and TRBJ1-5, is EPEVTQTPSHQVTQMGQEVILRCVPISNHLYFYWYRQILGQKVEFLVSFYNNEISEKSEIFDDQFSVERPDGSNFTLKIRSTKLEDSAMYFCASSEWAVSNQPQHFGDGTRLSIL.

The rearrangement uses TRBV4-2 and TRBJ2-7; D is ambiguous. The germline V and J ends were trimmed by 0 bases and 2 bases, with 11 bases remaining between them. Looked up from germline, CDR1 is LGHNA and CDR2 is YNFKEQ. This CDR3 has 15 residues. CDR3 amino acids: CASSQERRRTYEQYF. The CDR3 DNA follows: TGTGCCAGCAGCCAAGAAAGGCGGAGAACCTACGAGCAGTACTTC.

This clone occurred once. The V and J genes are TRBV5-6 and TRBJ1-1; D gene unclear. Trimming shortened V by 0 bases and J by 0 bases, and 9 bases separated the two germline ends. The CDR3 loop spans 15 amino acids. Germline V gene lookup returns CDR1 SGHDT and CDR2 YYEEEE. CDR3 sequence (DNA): TGTGCCAGCAGCTTGGTACTAGGGCTGAACACTGAAGCTTTCTTT. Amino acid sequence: CASSLVLGLNTEAFF.

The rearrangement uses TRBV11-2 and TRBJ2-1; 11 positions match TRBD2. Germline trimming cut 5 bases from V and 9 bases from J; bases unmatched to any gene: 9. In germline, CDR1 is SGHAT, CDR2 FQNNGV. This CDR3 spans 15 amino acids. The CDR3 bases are TGTGCCAGCAGCCAGACTAGCGGGAAGGGGGGTGAGCAGTTCTTC. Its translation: CASSQTSGKGGEQFF.

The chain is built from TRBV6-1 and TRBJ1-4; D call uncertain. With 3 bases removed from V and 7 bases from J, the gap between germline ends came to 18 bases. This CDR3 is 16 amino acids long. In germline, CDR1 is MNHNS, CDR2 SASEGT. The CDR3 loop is CASSDRRPTSAEKLFF. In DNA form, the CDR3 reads TGTGCCAGCAGTGATAGAAGGCCGACGAGCGCTGAAAAACTGTTTTTT.

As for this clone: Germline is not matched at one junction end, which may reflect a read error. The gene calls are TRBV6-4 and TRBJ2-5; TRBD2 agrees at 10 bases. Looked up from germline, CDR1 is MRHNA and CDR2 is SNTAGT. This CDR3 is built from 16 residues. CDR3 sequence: CASSRTSGATQDTQYF. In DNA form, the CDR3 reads TGTGCCAGCAGTCGCACTAGCGGGGCTACCCAAGATACCCAGTACTTC.

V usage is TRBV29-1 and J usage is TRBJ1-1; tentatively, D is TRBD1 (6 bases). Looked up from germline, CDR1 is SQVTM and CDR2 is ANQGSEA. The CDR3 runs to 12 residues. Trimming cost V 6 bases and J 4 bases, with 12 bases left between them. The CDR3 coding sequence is TGCAGCGTCGGAGGCAGGGGCACTGAAGCTTTCTTT. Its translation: CSVGGRGTEAFF.

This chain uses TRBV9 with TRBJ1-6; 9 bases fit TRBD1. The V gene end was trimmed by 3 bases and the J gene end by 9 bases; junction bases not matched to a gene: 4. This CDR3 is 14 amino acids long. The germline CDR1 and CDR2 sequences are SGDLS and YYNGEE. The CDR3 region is CASSEQGASSPLHF. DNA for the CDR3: TGTGCCAGCAGCGAACAGGGGGCCAGTTCACCCCTCCACTTT. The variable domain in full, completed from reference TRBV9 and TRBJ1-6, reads DSGVTQTPKHLITATGQRVTLRCSPRSGDLSVYWYQQSLDQGLQFLIQYYNGEERAKGNILERFSAQQFPDLHSELNLSSLELGDSALYFCASSEQGASSPLHFGNGTRLTVT.

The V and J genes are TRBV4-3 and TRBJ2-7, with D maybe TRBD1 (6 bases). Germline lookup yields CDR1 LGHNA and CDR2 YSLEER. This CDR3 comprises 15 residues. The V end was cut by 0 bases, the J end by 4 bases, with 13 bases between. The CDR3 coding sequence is TGCGCCAGCAGCCAAGAGTTAAGGGGGTTGTACGAGCAGTACTTC. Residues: CASSQELRGLYEQYF.

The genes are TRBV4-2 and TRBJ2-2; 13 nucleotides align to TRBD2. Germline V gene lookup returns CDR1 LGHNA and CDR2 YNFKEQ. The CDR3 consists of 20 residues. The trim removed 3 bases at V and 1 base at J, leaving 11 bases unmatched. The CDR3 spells CASSHLGLAGNSWNTGELFF. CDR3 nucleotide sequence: TGTGCCAGCAGCCACCTGGGACTAGCGGGGAATAGCTGGAACACCGGGGAGCTGTTTTTT.

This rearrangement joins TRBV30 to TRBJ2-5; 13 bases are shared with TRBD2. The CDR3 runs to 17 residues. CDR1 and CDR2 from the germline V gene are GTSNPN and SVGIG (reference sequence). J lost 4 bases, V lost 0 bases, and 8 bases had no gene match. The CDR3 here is CAWSVLAGGPPPETQYF. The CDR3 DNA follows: TGTGCCTGGAGTGTACTAGCGGGGGGGCCCCCGCCAGAGACCCAGTACTTC.